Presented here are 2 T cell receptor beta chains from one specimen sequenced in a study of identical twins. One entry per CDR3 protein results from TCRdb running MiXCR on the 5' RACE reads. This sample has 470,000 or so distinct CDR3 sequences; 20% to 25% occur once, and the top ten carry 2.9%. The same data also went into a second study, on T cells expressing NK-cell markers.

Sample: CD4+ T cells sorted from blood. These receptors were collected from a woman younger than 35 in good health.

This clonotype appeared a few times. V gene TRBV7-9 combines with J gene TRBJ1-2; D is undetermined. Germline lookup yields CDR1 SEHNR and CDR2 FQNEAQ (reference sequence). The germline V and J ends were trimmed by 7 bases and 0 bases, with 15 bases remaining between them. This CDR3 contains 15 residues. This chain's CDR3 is CASTPGGPANYGYTF. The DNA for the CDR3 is TGTGCCAGCACCCCCGGAGGGCCCGCTAACTATGGCTACACCTTC.

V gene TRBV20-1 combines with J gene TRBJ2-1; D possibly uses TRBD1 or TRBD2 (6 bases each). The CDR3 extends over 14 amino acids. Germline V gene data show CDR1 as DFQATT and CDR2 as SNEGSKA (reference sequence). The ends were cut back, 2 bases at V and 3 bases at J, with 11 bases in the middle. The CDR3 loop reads CSARRGALYNEQFF. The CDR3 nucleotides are TGCAGTGCTAGAAGGGGGGCGCTCTACAATGAGCAGTTCTTC.